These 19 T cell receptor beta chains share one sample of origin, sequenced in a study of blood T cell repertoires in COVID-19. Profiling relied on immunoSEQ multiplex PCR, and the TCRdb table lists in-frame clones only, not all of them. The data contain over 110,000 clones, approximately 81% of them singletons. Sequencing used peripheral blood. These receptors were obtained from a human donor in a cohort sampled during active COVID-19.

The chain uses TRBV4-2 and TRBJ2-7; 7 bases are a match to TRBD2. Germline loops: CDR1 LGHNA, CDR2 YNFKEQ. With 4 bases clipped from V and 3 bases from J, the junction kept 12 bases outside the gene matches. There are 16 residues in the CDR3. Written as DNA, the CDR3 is TGTGCCAGCAGCCCTGATCCCGGGGGGAGAGTCTACGAGCAGTACTTC. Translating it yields CASSPDPGGRVYEQYF.

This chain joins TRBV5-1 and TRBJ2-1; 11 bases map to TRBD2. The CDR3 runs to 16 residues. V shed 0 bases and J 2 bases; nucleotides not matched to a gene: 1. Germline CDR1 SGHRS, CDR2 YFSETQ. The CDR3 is CASSLGGLAAYNEQFF. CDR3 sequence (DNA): TGCGCCAGCAGCTTGGGGGGACTAGCGGCCTACAATGAGCAGTTCTTC.

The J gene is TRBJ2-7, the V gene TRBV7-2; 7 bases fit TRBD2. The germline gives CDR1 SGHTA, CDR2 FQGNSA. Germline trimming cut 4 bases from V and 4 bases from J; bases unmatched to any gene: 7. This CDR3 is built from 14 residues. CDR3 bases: TGTGCCAGCAGCTCGGGCGGGAGTACGTACGAGCAGTACTTC. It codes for CASSSGGSTYEQYF. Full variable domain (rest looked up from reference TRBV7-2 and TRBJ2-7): GAGVSQSPSNKVTEKGKDVELRCDPISGHTALYWYRQSLGQGLEFLIYFQGNSAPDKSGLPSDRFSAERTGGSVSTLTIQRTQQEDSAVYLCASSSGGSTYEQYFGPGTRLTVT.

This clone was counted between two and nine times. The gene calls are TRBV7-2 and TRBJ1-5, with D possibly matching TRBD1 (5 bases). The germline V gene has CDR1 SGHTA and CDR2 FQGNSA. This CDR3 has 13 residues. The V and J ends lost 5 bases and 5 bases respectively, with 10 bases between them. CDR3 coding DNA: TGTGCCAGCAGCGCAGTACAGGATCAGCCCCAGCATTTT. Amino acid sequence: CASSAVQDQPQHF.

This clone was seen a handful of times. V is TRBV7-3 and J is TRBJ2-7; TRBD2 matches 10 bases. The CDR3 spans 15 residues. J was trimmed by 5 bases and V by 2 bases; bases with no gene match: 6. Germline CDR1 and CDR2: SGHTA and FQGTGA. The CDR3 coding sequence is TGTGCCAGCAGCTTAGGGCTAGCGGGAGTCCACGAGCAGTACTTC. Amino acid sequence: CASSLGLAGVHEQYF.

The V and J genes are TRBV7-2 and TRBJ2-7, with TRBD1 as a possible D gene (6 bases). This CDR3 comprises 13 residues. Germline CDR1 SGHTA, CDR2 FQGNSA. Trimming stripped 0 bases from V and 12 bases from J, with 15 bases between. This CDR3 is CASSLAPSGVGYF. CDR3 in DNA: TGTGCCAGCAGCTTAGCTCCTTCAGGGGTCGGGTACTTC.

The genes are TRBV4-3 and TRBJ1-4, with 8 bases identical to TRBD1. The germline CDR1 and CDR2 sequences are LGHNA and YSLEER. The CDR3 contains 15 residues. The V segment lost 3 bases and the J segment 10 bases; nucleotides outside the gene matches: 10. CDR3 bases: TGCGCCAGCAGCCACCAGGACAGGGCATTGGGAAAACTGTTTTTT. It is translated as CASSHQDRALGKLFF.

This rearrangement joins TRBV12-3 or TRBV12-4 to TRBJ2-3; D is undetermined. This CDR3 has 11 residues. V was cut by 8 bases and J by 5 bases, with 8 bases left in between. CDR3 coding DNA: TGTGCCAGCCTGCGGAGAGATACGCAGTATTTT. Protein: CASLRRDTQYF.

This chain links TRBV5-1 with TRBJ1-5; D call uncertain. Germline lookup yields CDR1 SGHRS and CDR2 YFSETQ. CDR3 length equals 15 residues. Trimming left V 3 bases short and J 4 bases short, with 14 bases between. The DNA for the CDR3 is TGCGCCAGCAGCTCGGACGGGGTCGGGAATCAGCCCCAGCATTTT. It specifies CASSSDGVGNQPQHF.

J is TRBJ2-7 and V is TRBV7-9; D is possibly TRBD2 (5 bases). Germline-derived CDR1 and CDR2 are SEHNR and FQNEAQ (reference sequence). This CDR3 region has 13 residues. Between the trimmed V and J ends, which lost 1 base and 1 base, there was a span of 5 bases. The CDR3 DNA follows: TGTGCCAGCAGCTTAGGGAGGTCCTACGAGCAGTACTTC. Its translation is CASSLGRSYEQYF.

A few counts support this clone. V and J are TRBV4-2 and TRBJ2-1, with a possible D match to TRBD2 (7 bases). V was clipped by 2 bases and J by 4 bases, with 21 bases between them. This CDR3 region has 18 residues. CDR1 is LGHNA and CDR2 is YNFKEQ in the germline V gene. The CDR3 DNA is TGTGCCAGCAGCCAATTAGGGGGGGAGGGGCAGGTTTACAATGAGCAGTTCTTC. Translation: CASSQLGGEGQVYNEQFF.

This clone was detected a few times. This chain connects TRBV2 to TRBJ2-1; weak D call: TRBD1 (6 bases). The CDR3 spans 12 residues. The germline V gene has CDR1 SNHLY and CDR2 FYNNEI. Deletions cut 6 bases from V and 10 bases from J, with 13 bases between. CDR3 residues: CASRLDSREQFF. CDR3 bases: TGTGCCAGCAGACTGGACAGTCGGGAGCAGTTCTTC. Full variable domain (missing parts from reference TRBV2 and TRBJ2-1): EPEVTQTPSHQVTQMGQEVILRCVPISNHLYFYWYRQILGQKVEFLVSFYNNEISEKSEIFDDQFSVERPDGSNFTLKIRSTKLEDSAMYFCASRLDSREQFFGPGTRLTVL.

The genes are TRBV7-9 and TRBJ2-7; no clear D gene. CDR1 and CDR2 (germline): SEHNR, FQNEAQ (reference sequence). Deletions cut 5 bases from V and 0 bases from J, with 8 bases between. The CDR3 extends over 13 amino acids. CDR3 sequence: CASSPGPSYEQYF. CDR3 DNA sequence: TGTGCCAGCAGCCCTGGGCCCTCCTACGAGCAGTACTTC.

The chain's CDR3 is CASSLGGGGADTDTQYF. CDR3 nucleotide sequence: TGCGCCAGCAGCCTCGGAGGAGGGGGCGCGGACACAGATACGCAGTATTTT. This chain uses TRBV5-1 with TRBJ2-3; maybe TRBD1 (7 bases). The germline CDR1 and CDR2 sequences are SGHRS and YFSETQ. This CDR3 is 17 amino acids long. V was clipped by 4 bases and J by 2 bases, with 20 bases between them.

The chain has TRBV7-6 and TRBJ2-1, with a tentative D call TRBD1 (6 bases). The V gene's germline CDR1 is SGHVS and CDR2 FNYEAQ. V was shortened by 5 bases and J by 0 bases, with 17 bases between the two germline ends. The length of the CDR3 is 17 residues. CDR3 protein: CASSPTVRGSSYNEQFF. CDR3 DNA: TGTGCCAGCAGCCCGACCGTCAGGGGTAGCTCCTACAATGAGCAGTTCTTC. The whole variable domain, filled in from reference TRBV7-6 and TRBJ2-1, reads GAGVSQSPRYKVTKRGQDVALRCDPISGHVSLYWYRQALGQGPEFLTYFNYEAQQDKSGLPNDRFSAERPEGSISTLTIQRTEQRDSAMYRCASSPTVRGSSYNEQFFGPGTRLTVL.

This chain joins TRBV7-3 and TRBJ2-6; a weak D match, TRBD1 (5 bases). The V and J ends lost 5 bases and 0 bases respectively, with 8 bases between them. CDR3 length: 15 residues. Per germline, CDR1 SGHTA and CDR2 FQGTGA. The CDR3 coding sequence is TGTGCCAGCAGCCAAACAGGCTCTGGGGCCAACGTCCTGACTTTC. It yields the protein CASSQTGSGANVLTF.

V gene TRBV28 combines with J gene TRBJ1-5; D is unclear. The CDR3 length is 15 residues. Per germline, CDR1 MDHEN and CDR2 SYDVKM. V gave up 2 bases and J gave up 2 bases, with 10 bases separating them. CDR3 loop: CASSLGSRGNQPQHF. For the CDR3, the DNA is TGTGCCAGCAGTTTAGGGTCGCGGGGCAATCAGCCCCAGCATTTT.

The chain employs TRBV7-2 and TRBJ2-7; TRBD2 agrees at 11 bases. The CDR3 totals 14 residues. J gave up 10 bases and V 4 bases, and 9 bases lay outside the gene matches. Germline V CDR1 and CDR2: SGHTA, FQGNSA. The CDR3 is CASSSIAGGPDQYF. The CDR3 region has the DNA TGTGCCAGCAGCTCGATAGCGGGAGGGCCGGACCAGTACTTC.

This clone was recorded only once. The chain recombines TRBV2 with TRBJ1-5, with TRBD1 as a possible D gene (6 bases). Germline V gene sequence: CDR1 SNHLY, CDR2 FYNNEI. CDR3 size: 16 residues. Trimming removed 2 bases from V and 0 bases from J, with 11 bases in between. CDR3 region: CASSEWTVHSNQPQHF. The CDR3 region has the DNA TGTGCCAGCAGTGAATGGACAGTGCATAGCAATCAGCCCCAGCATTTT.